The present TCR beta chain was sequenced within a study of breast tumors, draining lymph nodes, adjacent tissues. Study-wide results and limits: Data only fit, rather than demonstrated, lymph node origin of most tumor T cells. Data fit most tumor T cells coming from lymph node, expanding in tumor. Compared with lymph nodes, tumors were less diverse; compared with nontumor tissue, more.

One entry per CDR3 protein, called by TCRdb with MiXCR from the multiplex PCR reads. Altogether around 130,000 distinct CDR3 sequences are present, just under 20% being singletons, with the ten largest covering roughly 3.5%. There are many counts of this clonotype. The antigen is not known. Samples came from axillary lymph nodes draining the breast cancer. Sequencing input: axillary lymph node tissue. The source is a female donor with breast cancer. Some clones in this sample may be carry-over from other donors' samples.

The chain's CDR3 is CASSADRYPRPDTQYF. DNA of the CDR3: TGTGCCAGCAGTGCTGACCGTTATCCCCGTCCAGATACGCAGTATTTT. The chain joins TRBV6-1 to TRBJ2-3; no clear D gene. CDR3 length: 16 residues. V gave up 4 bases and J gave up 4 bases, with 18 bases separating them. Germline CDR1 is MNHNS and CDR2 is SASEGT.